This TCR beta chain was profiled in a study of regulatory T cells in long-lasting Graves disease. This clonotype came up many times. The time point: newly diagnosed GD, antithyroid drugs for less than 3 months. Scientists built the TCR library using RNA that was extracted from PBMCs. CDR3 regions were amplified by Arm-PCR using iRepertoire HTBI primers to build TCR beta libraries. One entry per CDR3 protein results from TCRdb running MiXCR on the multiplex PCR reads. This sample has 440,000 or so distinct CDR3 sequences, with about 15% found just once. The same sample was also used in a study of T cells in Graves' hyperthyroidism and ophthalmopathy. That source adds: With a duration under 2 months, the hyperthyroidism was newly diagnosed in patients aged 18 to 65.

The source of this sequence is a woman aged 25 to 39 with Graves disease. The specimen was peripheral blood mononuclear cells (PBMCs), collected at new diagnosis, from a patient treated with antithyroid drugs.

CDR3 residues: CASSYGLAGADTQYF. CDR3 bases: TGCGCCAGCAGCTACGGACTAGCGGGAGCAGATACGCAGTATTTT. The chain carries TRBV10-1 and TRBJ2-3; TRBD2 aligns across 13 bases. V gave up 6 bases and J gave up 4 bases; unmatched junction bases: 4. The CDR3 runs to 15 residues. Germline V lookup: CDR1 WNHNN, CDR2 SYGVQD (reference sequence).